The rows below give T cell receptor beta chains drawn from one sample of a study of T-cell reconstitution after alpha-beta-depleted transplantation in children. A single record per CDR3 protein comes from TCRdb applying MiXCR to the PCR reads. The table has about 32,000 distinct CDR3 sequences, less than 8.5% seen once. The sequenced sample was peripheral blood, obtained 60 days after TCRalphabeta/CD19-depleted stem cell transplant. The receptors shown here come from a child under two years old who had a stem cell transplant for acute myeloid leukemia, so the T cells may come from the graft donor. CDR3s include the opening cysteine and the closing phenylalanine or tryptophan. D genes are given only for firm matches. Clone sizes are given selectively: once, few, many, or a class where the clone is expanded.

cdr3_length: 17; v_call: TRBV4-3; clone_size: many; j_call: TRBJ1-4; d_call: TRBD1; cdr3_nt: TGCGCCAGCAGCCCAAGGACAGGGGGCCAAACTAATGAAAAACTGTTTTTT; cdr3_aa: CASSPRTGGQTNEKLFF
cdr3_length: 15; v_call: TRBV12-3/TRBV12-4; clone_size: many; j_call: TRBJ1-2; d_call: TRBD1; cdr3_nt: TGTGCCAGCAGTTTGGGCCAGGGGGCTGTCTATGGCTACACCTTC; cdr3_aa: CASSLGQGAVYGYTF
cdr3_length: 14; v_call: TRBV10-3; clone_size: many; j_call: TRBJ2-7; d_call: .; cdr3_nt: TGTGCCATCAGTGAGTCGCAGGGCGTACACGAGCAGTACTTC; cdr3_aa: CAISESQGVHEQYF
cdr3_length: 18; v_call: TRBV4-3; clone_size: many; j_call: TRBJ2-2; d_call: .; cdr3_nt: TGCGCCAGCAGCCAACTCCTGTACCCGGCCGCGAACACCGGGGAGCTGTTTTTT; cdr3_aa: CASSQLLYPAANTGELFF
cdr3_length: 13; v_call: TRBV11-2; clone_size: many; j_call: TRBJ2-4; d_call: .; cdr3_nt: TGTGCCAGCAGCTTAGGGAGGGAAAACATTCAGTACTTC; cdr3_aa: CASSLGRENIQYF
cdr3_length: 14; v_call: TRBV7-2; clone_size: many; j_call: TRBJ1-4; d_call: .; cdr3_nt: TGTGCCAGCAGCCACGAACAGGGTACGGGAATGGTGTTTTTT; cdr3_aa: CASSHEQGTGMVFF
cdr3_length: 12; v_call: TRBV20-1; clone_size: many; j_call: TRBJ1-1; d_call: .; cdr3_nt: TGCAGTGCTACGGGACAGAACACTGAAGCTTTCTTT; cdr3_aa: CSATGQNTEAFF
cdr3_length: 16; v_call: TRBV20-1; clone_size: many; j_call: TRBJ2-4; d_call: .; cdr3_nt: TGCAGTGCCATTCCCAGACAGCGCTGTGTGGTGGACATTCAGTACTTC; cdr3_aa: CSAIPRQRCVVDIQYF
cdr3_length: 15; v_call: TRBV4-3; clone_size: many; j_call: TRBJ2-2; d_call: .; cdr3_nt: TGCGCCAGCAGCCAGGCATGGGGGGACACCGGGGAGCTGTTTTTT; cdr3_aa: CASSQAWGDTGELFF
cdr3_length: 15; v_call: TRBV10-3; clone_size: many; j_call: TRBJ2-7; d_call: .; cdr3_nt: TGTGCCATCAGTGAGAGGCAGGGATCGGCCCACGAGCAGTACTTC; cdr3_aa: CAISERQGSAHEQYF
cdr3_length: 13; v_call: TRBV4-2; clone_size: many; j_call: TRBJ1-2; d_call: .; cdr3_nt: TGTGCCAGCGGATTCCGGGACCCCTATGGCTACACCTTC; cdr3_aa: CASGFRDPYGYTF
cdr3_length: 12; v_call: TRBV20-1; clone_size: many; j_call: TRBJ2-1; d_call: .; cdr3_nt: TGCAGTGCTAGGATAATCCGCGGGGAGCAGTTCTTC; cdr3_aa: CSARIIRGEQFF
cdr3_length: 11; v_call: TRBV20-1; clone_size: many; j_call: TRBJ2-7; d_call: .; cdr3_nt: TGCAGTGCTGGGGGAGCCTACGAGCAGTACTTC; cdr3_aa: CSAGGAYEQYF
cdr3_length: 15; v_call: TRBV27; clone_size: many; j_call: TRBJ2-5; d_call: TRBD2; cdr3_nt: TGTGCCAGCAGTCCCCGGACTAGCCCCGAGGAGACCCAGTACTTC; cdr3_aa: CASSPRTSPEETQYF
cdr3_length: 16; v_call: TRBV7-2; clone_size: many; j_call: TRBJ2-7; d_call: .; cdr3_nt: TGTGCCAGCAGCGTACGCTCGGGAAACAGGGCCTACGAGCAGTACTTC; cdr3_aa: CASSVRSGNRAYEQYF
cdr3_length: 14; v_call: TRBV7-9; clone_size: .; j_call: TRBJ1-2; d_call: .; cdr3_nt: TGTGCCAGCAGCCAAGTAACAGGGAACTATGGCTACACCTTC; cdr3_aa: CASSQVTGNYGYTF
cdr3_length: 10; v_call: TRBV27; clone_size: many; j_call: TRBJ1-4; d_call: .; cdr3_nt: TGTGCCACCCGGAATGAAAAACTGTTTTTT; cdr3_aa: CATRNEKLFF
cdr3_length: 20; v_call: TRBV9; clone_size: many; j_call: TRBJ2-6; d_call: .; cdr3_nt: TGTGCCAGCAGCGGGAGGCCCCCGGGGTCAACCTTAGCCGGGGCCAACGTCCTGACTTTC; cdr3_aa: CASSGRPPGSTLAGANVLTF
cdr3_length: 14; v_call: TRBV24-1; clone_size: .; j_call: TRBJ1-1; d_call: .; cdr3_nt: TGTGCCACCCCTGTGCAGGGAGTCGGCACTGAAGCTTTCTTT; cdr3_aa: CATPVQGVGTEAFF
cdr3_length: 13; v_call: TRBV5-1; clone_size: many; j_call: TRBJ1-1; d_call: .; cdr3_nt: TGCGCCAGCAGCTTGGGGGGAATCACTGAAGCTTTCTTT; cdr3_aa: CASSLGGITEAFF
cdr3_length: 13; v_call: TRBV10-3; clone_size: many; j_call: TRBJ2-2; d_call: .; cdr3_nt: TGTGCCATCAAAGAGGGGAACACCGGGGAGCTGTTTTTT; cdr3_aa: CAIKEGNTGELFF
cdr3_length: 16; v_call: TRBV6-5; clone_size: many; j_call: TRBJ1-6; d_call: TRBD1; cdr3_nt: TGTGCCAGCAGTTACTCGGGACAGTCTACGAATTCACCCCTCCACTTT; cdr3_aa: CASSYSGQSTNSPLHF
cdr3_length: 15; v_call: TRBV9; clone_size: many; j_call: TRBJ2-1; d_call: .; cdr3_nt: TGTGCCAGCAGCGTAGCGGCGGGGCGGTACAATGAGCAGTTCTTC; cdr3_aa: CASSVAAGRYNEQFF
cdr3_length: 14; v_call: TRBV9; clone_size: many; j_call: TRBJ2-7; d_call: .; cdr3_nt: TGTGCCAGCAGCGTAGGGACAGACGACTACGAGCAGTACTTC; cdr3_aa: CASSVGTDDYEQYF
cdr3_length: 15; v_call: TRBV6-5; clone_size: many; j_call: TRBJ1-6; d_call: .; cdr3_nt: TGTGCCAGCAGGGGCCATAGCTCCTATAATTCACCCCTCCACTTT; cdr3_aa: CASRGHSSYNSPLHF
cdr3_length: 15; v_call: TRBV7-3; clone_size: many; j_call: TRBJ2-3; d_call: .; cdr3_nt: TGTGCCAGCAGCTTAATGGCCCGCATTGGGGATACGCAGTATTTT; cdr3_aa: CASSLMARIGDTQYF
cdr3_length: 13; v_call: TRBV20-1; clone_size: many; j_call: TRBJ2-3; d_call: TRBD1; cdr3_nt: TGCAGTGCCCTGGACAGGGGGGCAGATACGCAGTATTTT; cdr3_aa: CSALDRGADTQYF
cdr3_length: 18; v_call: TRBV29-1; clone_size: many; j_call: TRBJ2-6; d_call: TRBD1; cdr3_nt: TGCAGCGTTGGAACCCCCGGGACAGCCTATTGCGGGGCCAACGTCCTGACTTTC; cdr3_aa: CSVGTPGTAYCGANVLTF
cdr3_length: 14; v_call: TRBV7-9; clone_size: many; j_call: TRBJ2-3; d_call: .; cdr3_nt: TGTGCCAGCAGCTTGCTCCCAAGCACAGATACGCAGTATTTT; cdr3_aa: CASSLLPSTDTQYF
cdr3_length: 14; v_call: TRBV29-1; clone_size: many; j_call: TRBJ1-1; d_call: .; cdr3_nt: TGCAGCGTTGAAGTCCGGGGGAAACGCACTGAAGCTTTCTTT; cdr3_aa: CSVEVRGKRTEAFF
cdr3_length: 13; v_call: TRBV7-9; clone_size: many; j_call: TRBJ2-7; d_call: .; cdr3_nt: TGTGCCAGCAGCCCACAGAATTCCTACGAGCAGTACTTC; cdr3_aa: CASSPQNSYEQYF
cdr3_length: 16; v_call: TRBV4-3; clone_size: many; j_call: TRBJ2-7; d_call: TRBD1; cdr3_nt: TGCGCCAGCAGCCAAGATAGGAGACAGGGCTTCTACGAGCAGTACTTC; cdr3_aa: CASSQDRRQGFYEQYF
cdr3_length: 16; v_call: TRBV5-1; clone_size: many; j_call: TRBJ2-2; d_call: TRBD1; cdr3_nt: TGCGCCAGCAGCCCCCGGGACAGGGGATACACCGGGGAGCTGTTTTTT; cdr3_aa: CASSPRDRGYTGELFF
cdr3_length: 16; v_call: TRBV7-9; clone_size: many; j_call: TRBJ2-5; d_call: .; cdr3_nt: TGTGCCAGCAGCTTAGTTTCCTGGCAGGGGCAAGAGACCCAGTACTTC; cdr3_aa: CASSLVSWQGQETQYF
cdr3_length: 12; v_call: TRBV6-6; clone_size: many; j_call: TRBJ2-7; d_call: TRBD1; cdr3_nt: TGTGCCAGGGACAGGGGGCGTTACGAGCAGTACTTC; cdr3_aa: CARDRGRYEQYF
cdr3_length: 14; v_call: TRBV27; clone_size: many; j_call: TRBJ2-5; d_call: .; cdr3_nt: TGTGCCAGCAGGAACAGGGGAGGTGAAGAGACCCAGTACTTC; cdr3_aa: CASRNRGGEETQYF
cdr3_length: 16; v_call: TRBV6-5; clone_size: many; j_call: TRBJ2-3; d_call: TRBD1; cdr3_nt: TGTGCCAGCAGTTACTCCCCGGACAGGGCCCCAGATACGCAGTATTTT; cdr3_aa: CASSYSPDRAPDTQYF
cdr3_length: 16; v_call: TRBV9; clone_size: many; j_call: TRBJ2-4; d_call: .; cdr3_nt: TGTGCCAGCAGCGTAGGGTCAGGGGTTTTCGAAAACATTCAGTACTTC; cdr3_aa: CASSVGSGVFENIQYF
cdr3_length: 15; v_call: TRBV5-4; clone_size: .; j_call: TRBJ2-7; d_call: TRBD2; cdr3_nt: TGTGCCAGCAGCTTTCAGACTAGCGGGAGTTACGAGCAGTACTTC; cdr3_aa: CASSFQTSGSYEQYF
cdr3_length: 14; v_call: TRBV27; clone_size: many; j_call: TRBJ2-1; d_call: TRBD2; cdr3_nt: TGTGCCAGCAGTTTAGGGCTAGCGGGAGATGAGCAGTTCTTC; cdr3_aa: CASSLGLAGDEQFF
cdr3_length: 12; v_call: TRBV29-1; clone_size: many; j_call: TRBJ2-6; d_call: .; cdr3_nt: TGCAGCGCCATATCTGGGGCCAACGTCCTGACTTTC; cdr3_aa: CSAISGANVLTF
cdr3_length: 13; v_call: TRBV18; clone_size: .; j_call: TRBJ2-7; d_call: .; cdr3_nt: TGTGCCAGCTCACTCGCCATTTTCTACGAGCAGTACTTC; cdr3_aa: CASSLAIFYEQYF
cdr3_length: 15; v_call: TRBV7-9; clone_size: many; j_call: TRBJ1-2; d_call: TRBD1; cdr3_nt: TGTGCCAGCAGCCTGGGACAGGGGGCCCTTTTTGGCTACACCTTC; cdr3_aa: CASSLGQGALFGYTF
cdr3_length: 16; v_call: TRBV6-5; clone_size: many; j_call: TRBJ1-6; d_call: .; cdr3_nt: TGTGCCAGCAGTCCGCATTTTGGGCTCCAGAATTCACCCCTCCACTTT; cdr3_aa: CASSPHFGLQNSPLHF
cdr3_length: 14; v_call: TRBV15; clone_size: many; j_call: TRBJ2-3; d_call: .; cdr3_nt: TGTGCCACCAGCAGAGCAGTCGAACCAGATACGCAGTATTTT; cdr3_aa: CATSRAVEPDTQYF
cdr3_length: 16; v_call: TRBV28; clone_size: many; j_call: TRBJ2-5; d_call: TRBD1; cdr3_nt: TGTGCCAGCAGTCCCGGGACAGGTAAACGGGAAGAGACCCAGTACTTC; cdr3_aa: CASSPGTGKREETQYF
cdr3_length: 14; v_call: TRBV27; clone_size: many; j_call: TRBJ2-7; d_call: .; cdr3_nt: TGTGCCAGCAGTTCGGGACTGGCTCCCTACGAGCAGTACTTC; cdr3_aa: CASSSGLAPYEQYF
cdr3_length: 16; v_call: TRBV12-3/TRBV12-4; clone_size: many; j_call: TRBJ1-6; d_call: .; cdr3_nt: TGTGCCAGCAGTTTTTTCTTGTTTCGGGAGGGTTCACCCCTCCACTTT; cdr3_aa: CASSFFLFREGSPLHF
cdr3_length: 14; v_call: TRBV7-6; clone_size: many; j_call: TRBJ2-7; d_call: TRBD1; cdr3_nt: TGTGCCAGCAGCGAGCGGACAGGGGGGGACGAGCAGTACTTC; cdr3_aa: CASSERTGGDEQYF
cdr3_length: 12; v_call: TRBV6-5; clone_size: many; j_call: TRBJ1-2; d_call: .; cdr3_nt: TGTGCCAGCAGTTACCCAGGGGACAGCTACACCTTC; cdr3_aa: CASSYPGDSYTF
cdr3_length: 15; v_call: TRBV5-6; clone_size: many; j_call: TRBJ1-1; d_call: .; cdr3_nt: TGTGCCAGCAGTCGTAGGACAAATATGAACACTGAAGCTTTCTTT; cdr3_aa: CASSRRTNMNTEAFF
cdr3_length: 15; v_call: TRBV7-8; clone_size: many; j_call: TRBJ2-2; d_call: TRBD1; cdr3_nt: TGTGCCAGCAGCTTTGGGGACAGGGGATCCGGGGAGCTGTTTTTT; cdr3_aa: CASSFGDRGSGELFF
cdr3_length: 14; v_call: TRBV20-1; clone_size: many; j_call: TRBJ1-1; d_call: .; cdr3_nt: TGCAGTGCTAGAGTGGGGGGCCCTAGCACTGAAGCTTTCTTT; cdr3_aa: CSARVGGPSTEAFF